These 23 T cell receptor beta chains were sequenced from one sample in a study of molecular identifiers for immune sequencing clone quantification. MiXCR was run by TCRdb on the PCR reads, yielding one entry per CDR3 protein. This table holds approximately 320,000 distinct CDR3 sequences, roughly a quarter found once. Sequencing was done on a sample of naive CD8+ T cells from blood, with Jurkat cell RNA spiked in. Documented subset: FACS-sorted CD8+CD4-CCR7+CD45RA+ naive T cells. The receptor set was obtained from a human donor in good health. Some libraries in this study had Jurkat cell RNA spiked in.

This chain's CDR3 is CASSPITGRMNTEAFF. Here the CDR3 DNA reads TGTGCCAGCAGCCCAATAACTGGACGGATGAACACTGAAGCTTTCTTT. The chain is built from TRBV7-9 and TRBJ1-1, with D unresolved. This CDR3 has 16 residues. Trimming took 5 bases from V and 0 from J, leaving 16 bases between them. Germline assignment: CDR1 SEHNR and CDR2 FQNEAQ (reference sequence).

There are many counts of this clonotype. The rearrangement uses TRBV4-2 and TRBJ2-7; perhaps D is TRBD1 or TRBD2 (5 bases each). V shed 4 bases and J shed 0 bases, with 16 bases lying between them. The germline V gene encodes CDR1 LGHNA and CDR2 YNFKEQ. The CDR3 is 16 residues long. The CDR3 DNA sequence: TGTGCCAGCAGCCCCCAGGCCCGGGACCCCTCCTACGAGCAGTACTTC. It is translated as CASSPQARDPSYEQYF.

In the case of this clonotype: The junction departs from the called germline gene at one end, perhaps through a read error. This chain links TRBV4-3 with TRBJ2-5, with a weak D call TRBD1 (7 bases). The CDR3 has 15 residues. CDR1 is LGHNA, CDR2 YSLEER, per germline. Here the CDR3 DNA reads TGCGTCAGCAGCCAAGATAGGAGGGGGCGTGAGACCCAGTACTTC. Its protein product is CVSSQDRRGRETQYF.

Ten or more counts support this clonotype. The V gene is TRBV7-2, the J gene TRBJ2-3, with a weak D call TRBD1 (5 bases). This CDR3 spans 17 amino acids. CDR1 and CDR2 from the germline V gene are SGHTA and FQGNSA. Trimming took 3 bases from V and 0 from J, leaving 16 bases between them. CDR3 region: CASSFGGVGDSTDTQYF. CDR3 coding DNA: TGTGCCAGCAGCTTTGGTGGGGTAGGGGATAGCACAGATACGCAGTATTTT.

The J gene is TRBJ2-2, the V gene TRBV6-2 or TRBV6-3, with 8 bases that match TRBD1. The CDR3 extends over 17 amino acids. Germline CDR1 is MNHEY and CDR2 is SVGEGT. With 7 bases clipped from V and 5 bases from J, the junction kept 15 bases outside the gene matches. CDR3 sequence (DNA): TGTGCCAGCACCTATATCAGGACAGGGTCGAGGACCGGGGAGCTGTTTTTT. This sequence encodes CASTYIRTGSRTGELFF.

This clonotype showed up just a few times. The chain is built from TRBV13 and TRBJ2-7, with TRBD1 matching 11 bases. The CDR3 is 16 amino acids. Per germline, CDR1 PRHDT and CDR2 FYEKMQ (reference sequence). Trimming removed 1 base from V and 4 bases from J; junction bases left unmatched: 6. The CDR3 bases are TGTGCCAGCAGCTTAGATGGGACAGGGGGATGGTACGAGCAGTACTTC. Translation: CASSLDGTGGWYEQYF.

This clonotype occurred many times. The rearrangement uses TRBV6-2 or TRBV6-3 and TRBJ1-5; tentatively, D is TRBD1 (6 bases). The CDR3 spans 13 residues. Germline V gene lookup returns CDR1 MNHEY and CDR2 SVGEGT. Trimming stripped 6 bases from V and 6 bases from J, with 12 bases between. CDR3 sequence: CASSPGQIQPQHF. The CDR3 DNA reads TGTGCCAGCAGCCCCGGACAGATTCAGCCCCAGCATTTT.

This clonotype turned up a few times. The J gene is TRBJ2-2, the V gene TRBV9; 9 nucleotides match TRBD1. This CDR3 has 15 amino acids. The germline gives CDR1 SGDLS, CDR2 YYNGEE. V was pared by 2 bases and J by 5 bases, with 4 bases of the junction left unmatched. CDR3 residues: CASSVGQGFTGELFF. As DNA, the CDR3 is TGTGCCAGCAGCGTGGGACAGGGTTTTACCGGGGAGCTGTTTTTT.

This clonotype occurred a few times. V is TRBV28 and J is TRBJ2-5, with 9 bases identical to TRBD2. The V gene's germline CDR1 is MDHEN and CDR2 SYDVKM. J was trimmed by 3 bases and V by 6 bases; bases with no gene match: 14. The CDR3 totals 17 residues. CDR3 DNA sequence: TGTGCCAGCAGCAACGCTCTGGGACTAGCAAAGGAAGAGACCCAGTACTTC. As protein: CASSNALGLAKEETQYF.

On this clonotype: This may be a read error: a much more frequent sequence differs by one nucleotide. The chain combines TRBV28 with TRBJ2-7; D is undetermined. The CDR3 has 11 residues. Germline CDR1 reads MDHEN; CDR2 reads SYDVKM. For the CDR3, the DNA is TGTGCCAGCAGTCCCCACTACGAGCGGTACTTC. Protein product: CASSPHYERYF.

This clonotype was detected ten times or more. This chain connects TRBV2 to TRBJ2-3; D remains unclear. Germline values: CDR1 SNHLY, CDR2 FYNNEI. V lost 1 base and J 1 base, leaving 9 bases between the germline ends. CDR3 length: 15 residues. In nucleotides, the CDR3 is TGTGCCAGCAGTGAAGGAGTGACGGGCACAGATACGCAGTATTTT. It specifies CASSEGVTGTDTQYF. Complete variable domain (other parts from reference TRBV2 and TRBJ2-3): EPEVTQTPSHQVTQMGQEVILRCVPISNHLYFYWYRQILGQKVEFLVSFYNNEISEKSEIFDDQFSVERPDGSNFTLKIRSTKLEDSAMYFCASSEGVTGTDTQYFGPGTRLTVL.

Ten or more counts support this clonotype. V and J are TRBV28 and TRBJ2-3, with D possibly being TRBD2 (6 bases). Per germline, CDR1 MDHEN and CDR2 SYDVKM. The CDR3 loop spans 17 amino acids. V gave up 5 bases and J gave up 0 bases, with 18 bases separating them. The DNA for the CDR3 is TGTGCCAGCAGTCCCCTGCCGGGAGAGTCTAGCACAGATACGCAGTATTTT. Translation gives CASSPLPGESSTDTQYF.

This clonotype has only a few counts. The chain links TRBV6-6 to TRBJ1-5; D unclear. This CDR3 contains 17 residues. Trimming took 5 bases from V and 1 from J, leaving 18 bases between them. Per the germline V gene, CDR1 is MNHNY and CDR2 is SVGAGI (reference sequence). DNA for the CDR3: TGTGCCAGCAGTCCCCCAGGAGGGATGTTGAGCAATCAGCCCCAGCATTTT. Protein product: CASSPPGGMLSNQPQHF.

This clonotype was observed at least ten times. The CDR3 DNA reads as TGTGCCAGCAGTGAATTGGGGACACCGTACGAGCAGTACTTC. Amino acid sequence: CASSELGTPYEQYF. V gene TRBV25-1 combines with J gene TRBJ2-7, with a possible D match to TRBD1 (6 bases). CDR1 and CDR2 from the germline V gene are MGHDK and SYGVNS. The CDR3 is 14 amino acids. Trimming took off 1 base at V and 4 bases at J, with 11 bases between the two ends.

The genes are TRBV7-2 and TRBJ1-6; TRBD1 is a possible D gene (6 bases). The CDR3 covers 17 residues. Germline assignment: CDR1 SGHTA and CDR2 FQGNSA. Trimming removed 3 bases from V and 1 base from J, with 13 bases in between. The CDR3 loop reads CASSLPEQGSYNSPLHF. The CDR3, as DNA: TGTGCCAGCAGCTTGCCCGAACAGGGTTCCTATAATTCACCCCTCCACTTT.

At least ten counts were recorded for this clonotype. The CDR3 DNA sequence: TGTGCTAGTGGTTATGTTGGACAGGTTAACACCGGGGAGCTGTTTTTT. This sequence encodes CASGYVGQVNTGELFF. The V call is TRBV12-5, the J call TRBJ2-2, with 7 bases that match TRBD1. The CDR3 consists of 16 residues. Looked up from germline, CDR1 is LGHNT and CDR2 is FRNRAP. With V trimmed by 4 bases and J by 2 bases, 7 bases remained unmatched. Filled out from reference TRBV12-5 and TRBJ2-2, the complete variable domain reads DARVTQTPRHKVTEMGQEVTMRCQPILGHNTVFWYRQTMMQGLELLAYFRNRAPLDDSGMPKDRFSAEMPDATLATLKIQPSEPRDSAVYFCASGYVGQVNTGELFFGEGSRLTVL.

With regard to this clonotype: This may be a read error, as it is one base from a much larger clone. The chain has TRBV29-1 and TRBJ2-5, with a weak D call TRBD2 (5 bases). This CDR3 has 16 amino acids. In germline, CDR1 is SQVTM, CDR2 ANQGSEA. The CDR3 DNA is TGCAGCGTTGAAGAACCCCCAAGTGGTCGGGGAGAGCCCCAGTACTTC. Translating gives CSVEEPPSGRGEPQYF.

Notes on this clonotype: One junction end does not reproduce the germline sequence, and a read error may be involved. The V gene is TRBV7-9, the J gene TRBJ2-5; TRBD2 aligns across 8 bases. The CDR3 consists of 16 residues. The germline V gene has CDR1 SEHNR and CDR2 FQNEAQ (reference sequence). The DNA for the CDR3 is TGTGCCGGCAGGGCCCTAGCGGGTGTCACCCAAGAGACCCAGTACTTC. Its protein is CAGRALAGVTQETQYF.

This clonotype appeared many times. The chain carries TRBV6-5 and TRBJ2-2, with D unresolved. Germline lookup yields CDR1 MNHEY and CDR2 SVGAGI. There are 15 residues in the CDR3. Trimming stripped 0 bases from V and 7 bases from J, with 12 bases between. The CDR3 DNA is TGTGCCAGCAGTTACTCTCCGTCTCTCCTCGGGGAGCTGTTTTTT. Translation gives CASSYSPSLLGELFF.

In the case of this clonotype: A much larger clone lies a single base off, so this may be a read error. This chain uses TRBV4-3 with TRBJ2-7; D remains unclear. This CDR3 has 17 amino acids. Trimming shortened V by 0 bases and J by 1 base, and 16 bases separated the two germline ends. From germline, CDR1 is LGHNA and CDR2 YSLEER. DNA for the CDR3: TGCGCCAGCAGCCAAGAACTGACGCCCGTCGGATCCTACGAGCAGTACTTC. Its protein product is CASSQELTPVGSYEQYF.

This clonotype was detected ten times or more. The chain recombines TRBV12-3 or TRBV12-4 with TRBJ1-2; D gene unclear. Between the trimmed V and J ends, which lost 5 bases and 9 bases, there was a span of 10 bases. The CDR3 is made up of 11 amino acids. CDR3 coding DNA: TGTGCCAGCAGTCTAGGGATTCGCTACACCTTC. Encoded protein: CASSLGIRYTF.

The chain combines TRBV30 with TRBJ1-2; 9 bases map to TRBD1. The CDR3 length is 14 residues. The germline gives CDR1 GTSNPN, CDR2 SVGIG (reference sequence). V trimming: 2 bases; J trimming: 4 bases; junction bases outside the gene matches: 5. CDR3 DNA: TGTGCCTGGAGTAAGGACAGGGGAGGCTATGGCTACACCTTC. This encodes CAWSKDRGGYGYTF.

A word on this clonotype: A much larger clone is a single base away; this may be a read error. This rearrangement joins TRBV15 to TRBJ1-6, with 7 bases matching TRBD1. CDR3 length equals 17 residues. Germline CDR1 reads LNHNV; CDR2 reads YYDKDF (reference sequence). The CDR3 DNA follows: TGTGCCACCAGCAGCATCGCTGGACAGGAGTATAATTCACCCCCCCACTTT. Translating gives CATSSIAGQEYNSPPHF.